This T cell receptor (beta chain) emerged from a study of siplizumab effects on memory and regulatory T cells (dated by TCRdb to between 2018 and 2021). Background on the whole study: The effect of the anti-CD2 antibody siplizumab on alloreactive T-cell subsets was examined in allogeneic mixed lymphocyte reactions constructed from human PBMCs.

On this clone: It lacks a known antigen. No base quality values were provided; no much bigger clone lies one nucleotide off.

Measured from the cysteine to the phenylalanine, the CDR3 is 12 residues long. Just the 36-base CDR3 DNA is kept, in frame starting at base 1. CDR1 and CDR2 are read off the germline V gene (reference sequence) as WNHNN and SYGVQD. Trimming accounts for 6 bases at V and 5 bases at J, while the number of junction bases matched to no gene is 2. Receptor amplification or capture employed the immunoSEQ multiplex PCR assay. Each sample had some 96,000 TCR templates assayed by the deep sequencing platform. Genomic DNA extracted from sorted T cells was used for TCRbeta CDR3 sequencing. In the source study's methods: The R programming language was used for the clonal analysis of the TCRbeta CDR3 data. Unstimulated samples were compared with post-reaction CFSE-low samples to define alloreactive CD4+ and CD8+ clones. Alloreactive CD4+ clones were assigned to regulatory or non-regulatory origin by matching sequences to sorted unstimulated Treg and non-Treg repertoires. As stored in TCRdb, this immuneACCESS dataset retains in-frame rearrangements with V and J assigned. A fraction of the clones does not appear; measured against another copy, unresolved V genes explain less than half of the discrepancy, and the remainder lacks a known reason. V and J calls and clone size are copied from that table; D and trimming were computed from the DNA. Here the sample has 90,000 to 150,000 clones; around 93% occur a single time. Together, the top ten hold over 0.15% of the sample.

TCRbeta CDR3 sequencing was performed on sorted unstimulated T cells and on proliferating T cells recovered from mixed lymphocyte reactions. Fresh whole blood from nine to ten HLA-typed healthy donors was used as the source from which PBMCs were isolated. To map where alloreactive clones came from, CD4+ non-regulatory T cells in the unstimulated state were FACS-sorted. Broad study findings and their caveats: Greater diversity appeared to be present in unstimulated naive T cells than in memory T cells, and a substantial contribution to the alloresponse seemed to be made by naive cells. Among mappable alloreactive CD4+ clones, the Treg-derived fraction averaged approximately 63% with siplizumab versus 25% to 30% in control reactions. Siplizumab significantly lowered the cumulative frequency of alloreactive sequences that could be traced to unstimulated CD4+ memory T cells. Because sequences below about 10^-5 frequency were poorly captured, only a minor fraction of alloreactive clones could be mapped to unstimulated subsets. No functional confirmation was obtained for the suppressive function of proliferating Tregs from siplizumab cultures. A naive or memory phenotype could not be assigned to roughly 80-97% of proliferating CD4+ or CD8+ clones.

Sequenced material: non-Treg CD4+ T cells sorted from blood. The cell subset or site label corresponds to: FACS-sorted unstimulated CD4+ non-regulatory T cells. The source is a human donor in good health. The chain links TRBV10-1 with TRBJ2-5; 8 bases in the junction line up with TRBD1. The CDR3: CASRDRDETQYF. The nucleotide sequence reads as follows: TGCGCCAGCAGGGACAGGGATGAGACCCAGTACTTC.